The 6 T cell receptor beta chains given below trace back to one sample, sequenced in a study of somatic mutations in cytotoxic T cells in rheumatoid arthritis. TCRdb keeps only in-frame clones here, not all; method: immunoSEQ multiplex PCR. Among approximately 19,000 clones listed, around 80% were seen once. The specimen was CD8+ T cells sorted from blood. The receptors shown here come from an adult with rheumatoid arthritis.

This sequence joins TRBV7-6 and TRBJ1-4, with D hard to call. The CDR3 runs to 15 residues. Germline lookup yields CDR1 SGHVS and CDR2 FNYEAQ. V gave up 1 base and J gave up 2 bases, with 8 bases separating them. The chain's CDR3 is CASSLVPDTNEKLFF. The CDR3 DNA is TGTGCCAGCAGCTTAGTTCCGGATACTAATGAAAAACTGTTTTTT.

The CDR3 is CASSPYRDRIYEQYF. The CDR3 nucleotides are TGCGCCAGCAGCCCGTACCGGGACAGAATCTACGAGCAGTACTTC. This chain uses TRBV5-1 with TRBJ2-7; TRBD1 matches at 7 bases. The ends lost 4 bases at V and 3 bases at J; junction bases unmatched: 10. The CDR3 runs 15 residues. Germline CDR1 is SGHRS and CDR2 is YFSETQ.

V gene TRBV5-4 combines with J gene TRBJ1-2; perhaps TRBD1 as D (6 bases). The CDR3 length is 13 residues. V gave up 4 bases and J gave up 8 bases, with 15 bases separating them. Germline CDR1 and CDR2: SGHNT and YYREEE (reference sequence). CDR3 sequence (DNA): TGTGCCAGCAGCCTCACAGGGCTACGCGGCTACACCTTC. This translates into CASSLTGLRGYTF. Full variable domain (rest looked up from reference TRBV5-4 and TRBJ1-2): ETGVTQSPTHLIKTRGQQVTLRCSSQSGHNTVSWYQQALGQGPQFIFQYYREEENGRGNFPPRFSGLQFPNYSSELNVNALELDDSALYLCASSLTGLRGYTFGSGTRLTVV.

This clone was seen a handful of times. The J gene is TRBJ1-5, the V gene TRBV5-6; D uncertain. Trimming took off 0 bases at V and 7 bases at J, with 11 bases between the two ends. Germline lookup yields CDR1 SGHDT and CDR2 YYEEEE. CDR3 length equals 14 residues. CDR3 DNA: TGTGCCAGCAGCTTGGGGGCGGGTCACCAGCCCCAGCATTTT. Encoded protein: CASSLGAGHQPQHF. The whole variable domain, filled in from reference TRBV5-6 and TRBJ1-5, reads DAGVTQSPTHLIKTRGQQVTLRCSPKSGHDTVSWYQQALGQGPQFIFQYYEEEERQRGNFPDRFSGHQFPNYSSELNVNALLLGDSALYLCASSLGAGHQPQHFGDGTRLSIL.

This clone appeared a few times. The chain combines TRBV5-4 with TRBJ1-5; 7 bases are a match to TRBD1. This CDR3 has 15 residues. V dropped 0 bases and J dropped 4; count of bases not matched to a gene: 4. CDR1 is SGHNT, CDR2 YYREEE, per germline (reference sequence). CDR3 loop: CASSLGGTENQPQHF. The CDR3 DNA is TGTGCCAGCAGCTTGGGCGGGACAGAAAATCAGCCCCAGCATTTT.

The V gene is TRBV5-1, the J gene TRBJ1-4, with D possibly TRBD1 on 6 matching bases. Germline CDR1 SGHRS, CDR2 YFSETQ. This CDR3 has 14 residues. Trimming took off 7 bases at V and 4 bases at J, with 14 bases between the two ends. This CDR3 is CASDNRVVNEKLFF. The CDR3 DNA reads as TGCGCCAGCGACAACAGGGTGGTTAATGAAAAACTGTTTTTT.